The 15 T cell receptor beta chains below were found in one sample sequenced in a study of beta chain features in type 1 diabetes. Since all of the isolated RNA was reverse transcribed, expressed TCRB transcripts were what got sequenced. The protocol was immunoSEQ multiplex PCR, while the TCRdb copy is restricted to in-frame clones and leaves out a portion. Of 120,000 to 150,000 clones listed, under 60% were seen once; the top ten hold 0.35% to 0.5%. The source material was Tregs from blood. These receptors all stem from a man aged 18 to 35 in good health.

This chain uses TRBV4-3 with TRBJ2-2, with D perhaps TRBD1 (5 bases). The germline gives CDR1 LGHNA, CDR2 YSLEER. CDR3 length: 16 residues. The ends were cut back, 4 bases at V and 0 bases at J, with 12 bases in the middle. The CDR3: CASSLRTLPNTGELFF. DNA for the CDR3: TGCGCCAGCAGCCTTAGGACACTCCCGAACACCGGGGAGCTGTTTTTT.

This chain uses TRBV7-2 with TRBJ2-7; D perhaps matches TRBD1 (6 bases). V was shortened by 2 bases and J by 4 bases, with 12 bases between the two germline ends. The CDR3 totals 14 residues. Germline CDR1 and CDR2: SGHTA and FQGNSA. The CDR3 spells CASSLLQGPYEQYF. The CDR3 nucleotides are TGTGCCAGCAGCTTACTGCAGGGGCCTTACGAGCAGTACTTC.

The chain employs TRBV30 and TRBJ2-1; possible D gene TRBD2, 6 bases. The germline CDR1 and CDR2 sequences are GTSNPN and SVGIG (reference sequence). The germline V and J ends were trimmed by 4 bases and 2 bases, with 12 bases remaining between them. The CDR3 length is 14 residues. The CDR3 DNA reads TGTGCCTGGAATGGCGGGACCCCCTACAATGAGCAGTTCTTC. Translating it yields CAWNGGTPYNEQFF.

The DNA for the CDR3 is TGTGCCAGCAAGGACAGGGGTAACTATGGCTACACCTTC. It encodes CASKDRGNYGYTF. V gene TRBV27 combines with J gene TRBJ1-2, with 9 bases that match TRBD1. Germline values: CDR1 MNHEY, CDR2 SMNVEV (reference sequence). The CDR3 totals 13 residues. The V segment lost 7 bases and the J segment 1 base; nucleotides outside the gene matches: 1.

This CDR3 is CASSSISLRGYTF. The CDR3 nucleotides read TGTGCCAGCAGTTCCATCTCGTTGCGAGGCTACACCTTC. This chain uses TRBV27 with TRBJ1-2; D call uncertain. This CDR3 has 13 amino acids. Trimming took off 4 bases at V and 8 bases at J, with 14 bases between the two ends. Per the germline V gene, CDR1 is MNHEY and CDR2 is SMNVEV (reference sequence).

J is TRBJ2-2 and V is TRBV6-6; D is undetermined. Trimming removed 0 bases from V and 8 bases from J, with 4 bases in between. Germline loops: CDR1 MNHNY, CDR2 SVGAGI (reference sequence). The CDR3 has 12 residues. This chain's CDR3 is CASSYSTGELFF. The CDR3 DNA sequence: TGTGCCAGCAGTTACTCGACAGGGGAGCTGTTTTTT.

The V and J genes are TRBV25-1 and TRBJ2-5, with 12 bases that match TRBD1. The CDR3 extends over 17 amino acids. From germline, CDR1 is MGHDK and CDR2 SYGVNS. The V segment lost 3 bases and the J segment 5 bases; nucleotides outside the gene matches: 10. CDR3 sequence (DNA): TGTGCCAGCAGTGACGCCCCGGGACAGGGGGCATCCGAGACCCAGTACTTC. Its translation: CASSDAPGQGASETQYF.

The rearrangement links TRBV19 to TRBJ1-1, with a weak D call TRBD1 (5 bases). Germline V gene lookup returns CDR1 LNHDA and CDR2 SQIVND (reference sequence). V lost 5 bases to trimming and J lost 6 bases, with 13 bases between them. The CDR3 extends over 13 amino acids. CDR3: CASSVRRGAEAFF. CDR3 DNA: TGTGCCAGTAGTGTAAGACGGGGGGCTGAAGCTTTCTTT.

V is TRBV28 and J is TRBJ2-7, with 9 bases matching TRBD1. With V trimmed by 4 bases and J by 3 bases, 7 bases remained unmatched. Per the germline V gene, CDR1 is MDHEN and CDR2 is SYDVKM. The CDR3 totals 15 residues. As DNA, the CDR3 is TGTGCCAGCAGTTGGGGGGACAGGGCAAACTACGAGCAGTACTTC. Its protein is CASSWGDRANYEQYF.

The rearrangement uses TRBV5-1 and TRBJ1-4, with D maybe TRBD1 (5 bases). The V end lost 4 bases, the J end lost 7 bases, and 11 bases lay between the germline ends. Germline-derived CDR1 and CDR2 are SGHRS and YFSETQ. This CDR3 comprises 13 residues. The CDR3 is CASSPSTGEKLFF. The CDR3 nucleotides are TGCGCCAGCAGCCCATCCACAGGTGAAAAACTGTTTTTT.

J is TRBJ1-1 and V is TRBV6-6, with 9 bases that match TRBD1. CDR1 is MNHNY and CDR2 is SVGAGI in the germline V gene (reference sequence). Trimming cost V 4 bases and J 7 bases; bases outside gene matches: 4. The CDR3 is 13 amino acids. The CDR3 is CASSSDRGFEAFF. Here the CDR3 DNA reads TGTGCCAGCAGTTCTGACAGGGGGTTTGAAGCTTTCTTT.

The genes are TRBV5-1 and TRBJ2-4, with 9 bases that match TRBD2. The germline V gene has CDR1 SGHRS and CDR2 YFSETQ. Trimming at V came to 0 bases and at J to 0 bases, leaving 10 bases not matched to a gene. The CDR3 spans 19 residues. Written as DNA, the CDR3 is TGCGCCAGCAGCTTGGTTCTAGCGGGGCCATTAATAGCCAAAAACATTCAGTACTTC. Translated, it gives CASSLVLAGPLIAKNIQYF. Looking up the rest from reference TRBV5-1 and TRBJ2-4 gives the full variable domain: KAGVTQTPRYLIKTRGQQVTLSCSPISGHRSVSWYQQTPGQGLQFLFEYFSETQRNKGNFPGRFSGRQFSNSRSEMNVSTLELGDSALYLCASSLVLAGPLIAKNIQYFGAGTRLSVL.

This clone turned up a few times. This chain joins TRBV5-1 and TRBJ2-7; the match to TRBD2 covers 11 bases. CDR1 SGHRS and CDR2 YFSETQ come from the germline V gene. The CDR3 has 14 residues. J gave up 4 bases and V 6 bases, and 6 bases lay outside the gene matches. This chain's CDR3 is CASKTSGSRYEQYF. The CDR3 DNA follows: TGCGCCAGCAAAACTAGCGGGAGCCGGTACGAGCAGTACTTC.

The V gene is TRBV5-4, the J gene TRBJ2-7, with a possible D match to TRBD1 (6 bases). Germline lookup yields CDR1 SGHNT and CDR2 YYREEE (reference sequence). This CDR3 region has 14 residues. V dropped 4 bases and J dropped 2 bases, with 13 bases sitting between them. CDR3 nucleotide sequence: TGTGCCAGCAGCCTACAGGGACGGACCTACGAGCAGTACTTC. Residues: CASSLQGRTYEQYF.

This sequence joins TRBV6-5 and TRBJ2-3, with D possibly being TRBD2 (6 bases). Trimming pared 2 bases from V and 9 bases from J, leaving 18 bases between. The CDR3 sequence is 15 residues long. Germline-derived CDR1 and CDR2 are MNHEY and SVGAGI. As DNA, the CDR3 is TGTGCCAGCAGTTACCGCCCGGCGGGGCCGGGGACGCAGTATTTT. It translates to CASSYRPAGPGTQYF.